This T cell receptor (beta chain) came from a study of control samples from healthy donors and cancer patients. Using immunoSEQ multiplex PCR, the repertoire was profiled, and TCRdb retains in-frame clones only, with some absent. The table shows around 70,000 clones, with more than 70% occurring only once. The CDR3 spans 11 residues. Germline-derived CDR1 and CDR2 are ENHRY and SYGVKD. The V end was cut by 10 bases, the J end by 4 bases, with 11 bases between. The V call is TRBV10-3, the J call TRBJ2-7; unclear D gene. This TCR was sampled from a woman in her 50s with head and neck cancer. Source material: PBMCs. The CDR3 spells CATQSDYEQYF. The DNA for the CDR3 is TGTGCCACCCAGTCCGATTACGAGCAGTACTTC.